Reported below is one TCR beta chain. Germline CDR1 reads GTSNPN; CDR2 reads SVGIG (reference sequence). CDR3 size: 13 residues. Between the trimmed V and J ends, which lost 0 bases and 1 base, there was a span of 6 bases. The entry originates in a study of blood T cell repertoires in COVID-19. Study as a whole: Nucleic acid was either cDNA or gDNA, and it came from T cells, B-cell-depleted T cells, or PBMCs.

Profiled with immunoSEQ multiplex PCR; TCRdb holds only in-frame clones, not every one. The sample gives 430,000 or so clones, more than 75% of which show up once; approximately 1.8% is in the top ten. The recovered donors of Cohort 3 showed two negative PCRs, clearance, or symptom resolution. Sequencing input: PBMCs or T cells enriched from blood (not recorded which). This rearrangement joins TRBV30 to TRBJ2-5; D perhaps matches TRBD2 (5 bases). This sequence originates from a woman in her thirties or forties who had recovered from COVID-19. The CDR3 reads CAWSVGSQETQYF. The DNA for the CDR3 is TGTGCCTGGAGTGTGGGGAGCCAAGAGACCCAGTACTTC. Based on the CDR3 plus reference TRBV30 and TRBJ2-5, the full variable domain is SQTIHQWPATLVQPVGSPLSLECTVEGTSNPNLYWYRQAAGRGLQLLFYSVGIGQISSEVPQNLSASRPQDRQFILSSKKLLLSDSGFYLCAWSVGSQETQYFGPGTRLLVL.